This note documents a single T cell receptor beta chain sequence. Its antigen remains unidentified. The entry originates in a study of graft-versus-host responses after intestinal transplantation. Study at large: Recipients obtained multivisceral, liver-intestinal, or isolated intestinal transplants. Recipients across the board were started on anti-thymocyte globulin induction, then kept on tacrolimus and steroids for approximately three years. Study-level results: In patients with graft-donor T cell macrochimerism, allograft graft-versus-host to host-versus-graft clonal ratios were high. In recipient marrow, GvH clones were found, and some appeared first in ileum or blood.

Some clones are missing from TCRdb's copy, which holds only in-frame ones; the method was immunoSEQ multiplex PCR. The sample yields approximately 90,000 clones, 85% to 95% seen once. The sequence came from a human donor who received an intestinal transplant. Specimen: unstimulated CD8+ T cells sorted from spleen or lymph node cells, collected before intestinal transplant.

The CDR3 sequence: CASSPGGAYEQYF. The CDR3 region has the DNA TGCGCCAGCAGCCCGGGGGGGGCCTACGAGCAGTACTTC. This chain uses TRBV4-1 with TRBJ2-7; 8 nucleotides agree with TRBD2. The CDR3 runs to 13 residues. V lost 4 bases and J lost 2; bases outside the gene matches: 1. Germline CDR1 and CDR2: MGHRA and YSYEKL.